The 24 T cell receptor beta chains below were found in one sample sequenced in a study of T cells after yellow fever vaccination. TCRdb called the 5' RACE reads again in MiXCR, with one record for every CDR3 protein. Counted here are around 590,000 distinct CDR3 sequences, 12% occurring once; the ten biggest clones make up about 15%. Sequencing was performed on PBMCs, taken on the day of the yellow fever booster vaccination. The receptors come from a man aged 30 to 39 who received the YFV17D yellow fever vaccine.

V gene TRBV3-1 combines with J gene TRBJ2-1, with TRBD2 matching over 10 bases. The J segment lost 6 bases and the V segment lost 8 bases, leaving 4 bases of the junction unmatched. CDR3 size: 13 residues. Germline V gives CDR1 LGHDT, CDR2 YNNKEL (reference sequence). In DNA, the CDR3 is TGTGCCAGCTTGTTAGCGGGAGGCAATGAGCAGTTCTTC. This translates into CASLLAGGNEQFF.

This clonotype was picked up many times. The J gene is TRBJ2-1, the V gene TRBV7-2, with 9 positions matching TRBD2. The V gene end was trimmed by 5 bases and the J gene end by 8 bases; junction bases not matched to a gene: 13. CDR1 SGHTA and CDR2 FQGNSA come from the germline V gene. The CDR3 sequence is 16 residues long. CDR3 DNA: TGTGCCAGCAGCGCCAGGAAGCGCGGGAGGGCGGATGAGCAGTTCTTC. Amino acids: CASSARKRGRADEQFF. The complete variable domain, with remaining parts taken from reference TRBV7-2 and TRBJ2-1, reads GAGVSQSPSNKVTEKGKDVELRCDPISGHTALYWYRQSLGQGLEFLIYFQGNSAPDKSGLPSDRFSAERTGGSVSTLTIQRTQQEDSAVYLCASSARKRGRADEQFFGPGTRLTVL.

This chain's CDR3 is CAIMASKEQFF. The CDR3 nucleotides read TGTGCCATCATGGCTTCGAAGGAGCAGTTCTTC. The V call is TRBV10-3, the J call TRBJ2-1, with D unresolved. Germline V gene data show CDR1 as ENHRY and CDR2 as SYGVKD. V lost 7 bases and J 10 bases, leaving 11 bases between the germline ends. This CDR3 region has 11 residues.

V usage is TRBV6-5 and J usage is TRBJ2-1; D is possibly TRBD1 or TRBD2 (6 bases each). Germline CDR1 MNHEY, CDR2 SVGAGI. This CDR3 is built from 17 residues. The V end lost 4 bases, the J end lost 6 bases, and 22 bases lay between the germline ends. CDR3 region: CASSSLVLSGDFNEQFF. CDR3 bases: TGTGCCAGCAGTTCTTTGGTTCTGTCAGGGGACTTCAATGAGCAGTTCTTC.

J is TRBJ2-7 and V is TRBV4-3; 9 bases match TRBD1. The CDR3 is 15 amino acids. Losses at the gene ends were 2 bases for V and 5 bases for J; bases not matched to a gene: 7. Germline CDR1 and CDR2: LGHNA and YSLEER. The CDR3, as DNA: TGCGCCAGCAGCCAACCGGGACAGGGAGGACACGAGCAGTACTTC. Translating gives CASSQPGQGGHEQYF.

The V gene is TRBV20-1, the J gene TRBJ2-6; TRBD2 matches 7 bases. With 0 bases clipped from V and 4 bases from J, the junction kept 3 bases outside the gene matches. This CDR3 contains 15 residues. Germline lookup yields CDR1 DFQATT and CDR2 SNEGSKA (reference sequence). The DNA of the CDR3 is TGCAGTGCTAGAGAGAGCGGGATCGGGGCCAACGTCCTGACTTTC. It is translated as CSARESGIGANVLTF.

In this sample, this clonotype turned up once. V gene TRBV19 combines with J gene TRBJ2-2; D not resolved. The CDR3 is 12 amino acids. Germline CDR1 is LNHDA and CDR2 is SQIVND (reference sequence). V gave up 3 bases and J gave up 8 bases, with 7 bases separating them. In nucleotides, the CDR3 is TGTGCCAGTAGTATTGAAGTAGGGGAGCTGTTTTTT. Translation gives CASSIEVGELFF.

J is TRBJ2-3 and V is TRBV3-1, with TRBD1 identical over 10 bases. CDR1 and CDR2 (germline): LGHDT, YNNKEL (reference sequence). This CDR3 region has 17 residues. V was pared by 5 bases and J by 4 bases, with 12 bases of the junction left unmatched. The DNA of the CDR3 is TGTGCCAGCAGCTCCACCGTCGGGACAGGGGATGCAGATACGCAGTATTTT. Its protein is CASSSTVGTGDADTQYF.

This clonotype showed up just a few times. The chain couples TRBV5-1 to TRBJ1-2, with 8 positions matching TRBD1. Germline V CDR1 and CDR2: SGHRS, YFSETQ. The V segment lost 0 bases and the J segment 6 bases; nucleotides outside the gene matches: 7. The CDR3 has 15 amino acids. The CDR3 sequence: CASSLGQPGGDGYTF. The CDR3 region has the DNA TGCGCCAGCAGCTTGGGCCAACCAGGGGGCGATGGCTACACCTTC. The whole variable domain, remainder taken from reference TRBV5-1 and TRBJ1-2, is KAGVTQTPRYLIKTRGQQVTLSCSPISGHRSVSWYQQTPGQGLQFLFEYFSETQRNKGNFPGRFSGRQFSNSRSEMNVSTLELGDSALYLCASSLGQPGGDGYTFGSGTRLTVV.

This clonotype was observed a few times. The J gene is TRBJ1-4, the V gene TRBV19, with D perhaps TRBD1 (5 bases). Germline values: CDR1 LNHDA, CDR2 SQIVND (reference sequence). The CDR3 spans 15 residues. V lost 9 bases, J lost 5 bases, and 19 bases lay in between. The CDR3 DNA reads TGTGCCAGCAGACCGTGGGCAGGGCCCAATGAAAAACTGTTTTTT. This encodes CASRPWAGPNEKLFF.

V gene TRBV5-1 combines with J gene TRBJ2-1; D is possibly TRBD1 (6 bases). The V end was cut by 4 bases, the J end by 12 bases, with 17 bases between. CDR1 is SGHRS, CDR2 YFSETQ, per germline. CDR3 length equals 13 residues. In nucleotides, the CDR3 is TGCGCCAGCAGCCCACAGTGGGGGCAGGGGCAGTTCTTC. This sequence encodes CASSPQWGQGQFF.

The gene calls are TRBV20-1 and TRBJ2-7; D remains unclear. Trimming removed 0 bases at V and 3 bases at J, with 9 bases between. The length of the CDR3 is 13 residues. Germline CDR1 and CDR2: DFQATT and SNEGSKA (reference sequence). The CDR3 protein is CSARDPSRYEQYF. DNA for the CDR3: TGCAGTGCTAGAGATCCGTCCCGCTACGAGCAGTACTTC.

The V gene is TRBV9, the J gene TRBJ2-5; weak D call: TRBD1 (5 bases). Per germline, CDR1 SGDLS and CDR2 YYNGEE. The CDR3 has 11 residues. Trimming stripped 6 bases from V and 9 bases from J, with 12 bases between. DNA of the CDR3: TGTGCCAGCAAGGGGCCTGTGGCCCAGTACTTC. Protein sequence: CASKGPVAQYF. The whole variable domain, filled in from reference TRBV9 and TRBJ2-5, reads DSGVTQTPKHLITATGQRVTLRCSPRSGDLSVYWYQQSLDQGLQFLIQYYNGEERAKGNILERFSAQQFPDLHSELNLSSLELGDSALYFCASKGPVAQYFGPGTRLLVL.

This clonotype was seen only a few times. The gene calls are TRBV7-9 and TRBJ2-4; 7 bases are a match to TRBD2. The V gene's germline CDR1 is SEHNR and CDR2 FQNEAQ (reference sequence). Trimming removed 4 bases from V and 0 bases from J; junction bases left unmatched: 6. The CDR3 covers 16 residues. Written as DNA, the CDR3 is TGTGCCAGCAGCTCTAGCGGTCTACTAGCCAAAAACATTCAGTACTTC. Residues: CASSSSGLLAKNIQYF. The full variable domain, completed using reference TRBV7-9 and TRBJ2-4, is DTGVSQNPRHKITKRGQNVTFRCDPISEHNRLYWYRQTLGQGPEFLTYFQNEAQLEKSRLLSDRFSAERPKGSFSTLEIQRTEQGDSAMYLCASSSSGLLAKNIQYFGAGTRLSVL.

This clonotype was seen a few times. J is TRBJ2-7 and V is TRBV5-1; D is unclear. V lost 4 bases, J lost 2 bases, and 10 bases lay in between. CDR3 length equals 13 residues. The V gene's germline CDR1 is SGHRS and CDR2 YFSETQ. The CDR3 loop is CASSIDNAYEQYF. CDR3 in DNA: TGCGCCAGCAGCATCGACAATGCCTACGAGCAGTACTTC.

This clonotype was seen a single time. The chain combines TRBV7-2 with TRBJ2-3, with a tentative D call TRBD2 (6 bases). Trimming took off 5 bases at V and 4 bases at J, with 19 bases between the two ends. Germline lookup yields CDR1 SGHTA and CDR2 FQGNSA. The CDR3 sequence is 16 residues long. CDR3 bases: TGTGCCAGCAGCCCTCCCCGCGGCGGGGCGGCAGATACGCAGTATTTT. It is translated as CASSPPRGGAADTQYF.

J is TRBJ2-1 and V is TRBV10-3, with D possibly being TRBD2 (6 bases). V was trimmed by 4 bases and J by 5 bases, leaving 9 bases between them. Germline V gene lookup returns CDR1 ENHRY and CDR2 SYGVKD. This CDR3 comprises 13 residues. CDR3 sequence (DNA): TGTGCCATCAGTGTTTTAGCGGACAATGAGCAGTTCTTC. It specifies CAISVLADNEQFF.

J is TRBJ1-5 and V is TRBV6-5; no firm D call. The germline V and J ends were trimmed by 4 bases and 1 base, with 8 bases remaining between them. CDR1 is MNHEY, CDR2 SVGAGI, per germline. The CDR3 runs 14 residues. CDR3 DNA: TGTGCCAGCAGTTTTAGAGGGAGCAATCAGCCCCAGCATTTT. Protein sequence: CASSFRGSNQPQHF.

This clonotype came up a few times. In DNA, the CDR3 is TGTGCCAGCAGCGTATCGCAGGGGGTGACCCAGTACTTC. This codes for CASSVSQGVTQYF. V usage is TRBV9 and J usage is TRBJ2-5; 7 bases align to TRBD1. The ends lost 1 base at V and 7 bases at J; junction bases unmatched: 4. Germline V gene data show CDR1 as SGDLS and CDR2 as YYNGEE. The CDR3 consists of 13 residues.

This clonotype has a count of ten or more. DNA of the CDR3: TGTGCCAGCAGTTTGGGGACAGCCTTCTACGAGCAGTACTTC. Its protein product is CASSLGTAFYEQYF. The J gene is TRBJ2-7, the V gene TRBV12-3 or TRBV12-4; 7 bases map to TRBD1. CDR3 length: 14 residues. J gave up 3 bases and V 3 bases, and 5 bases lay outside the gene matches.

The sample holds a few counts of this clonotype. The chain carries TRBV28 and TRBJ1-1; D is unresolved. Germline CDR1 reads MDHEN; CDR2 reads SYDVKM. The CDR3 length is 17 residues. V lost 6 bases to trimming and J lost 4 bases, with 24 bases between them. The CDR3 here is CASRRTVGRQDITEAFF. CDR3 DNA: TGTGCCAGCAGACGAACGGTCGGAAGGCAGGATATCACTGAAGCTTTCTTT.

The gene calls are TRBV12-3 or TRBV12-4 and TRBJ2-1; TRBD2 matches 7 bases. This CDR3 is built from 14 residues. The V and J ends lost 3 bases and 6 bases, in that order; junction bases with no gene match: 5. CDR3 nucleotide sequence: TGTGCCAGCAGTTTCCTTGGACTAGTCAATGAGCAGTTCTTC. Translating it yields CASSFLGLVNEQFF.

This clonotype was picked up a small number of times. J is TRBJ2-7 and V is TRBV20-1; the D is unclear. The CDR3 contains 15 residues. Between the trimmed V and J ends, which lost 6 bases and 0 bases, there was a span of 18 bases. Germline CDR1 and CDR2: DFQATT and SNEGSKA (reference sequence). CDR3 region: CSANLGQLGSYEQYF. Written as DNA, the CDR3 is TGCAGTGCAAACCTAGGCCAGCTAGGCTCCTACGAGCAGTACTTC.

This sequence joins TRBV30 and TRBJ1-4, with 11 bases aligning to TRBD1. CDR3 size: 12 residues. Germline CDR1 is GTSNPN and CDR2 is SVGIG (reference sequence). J lost 6 bases, V lost 7 bases, and 1 base had no gene match. CDR3 DNA: TGTGCCTTGGACAGGGGGCATGAAAAACTGTTTTTT. This encodes CALDRGHEKLFF. Variable domain in full (rest from reference TRBV30 and TRBJ1-4): SQTIHQWPATLVQPVGSPLSLECTVEGTSNPNLYWYRQAAGRGLQLLFYSVGIGQISSEVPQNLSASRPQDRQFILSSKKLLLSDSGFYLCALDRGHEKLFFGSGTQLSVL.